Listed here are 14 T cell receptor beta chains from one sample, sequenced in a study of T cell repertoires in cytomegalovirus infection. TCRdb processed the reads anew with MiXCR; each CDR3 protein has one entry. The sample has roughly 300,000 distinct CDR3 sequences, 25% seen once; the top ten hold approximately 14%. Source material: PBMCs. These receptors all come from a human donor in good health (CMV status not recorded). Some clones in this sample may be carry-over from other donors' samples.

This chain connects TRBV19 to TRBJ1-2; 7 positions agree with TRBD1. CDR1 is LNHDA and CDR2 is SQIVND in the germline V gene (reference sequence). Germline trimming cut 11 bases from V and 3 bases from J; bases unmatched to any gene: 6. The CDR3 runs 12 residues. Written as DNA, the CDR3 is TGTGCCGGACAAACAGGGGACTATGGCTACACCTTC. It translates to CAGQTGDYGYTF.

The genes are TRBV11-2 and TRBJ2-7; a possible D gene is TRBD2 (6 bases). Germline V gene lookup returns CDR1 SGHAT and CDR2 FQNNGV. Trimming removed 0 bases from V and 3 bases from J, with 12 bases in between. The CDR3 is 15 residues long. The CDR3 reads CASSLESGVGYEQYF. DNA for the CDR3: TGTGCCAGCAGCTTAGAGTCGGGGGTAGGCTACGAGCAGTACTTC.

This clonotype was seen more than once but under ten times. The chain recombines TRBV11-2 with TRBJ2-1; TRBD2 matches 11 bases. This CDR3 is 15 amino acids long. Germline CDR1 and CDR2: SGHAT and FQNNGV. J gave up 7 bases and V 2 bases, and 4 bases lay outside the gene matches. CDR3 in DNA: TGTGCCAGCAGCTTAACTAGCGGGAGTGGAAATGAGCAGTTCTTC. Its protein is CASSLTSGSGNEQFF. Complete variable domain (other parts from reference TRBV11-2 and TRBJ2-1): EAGVAQSPRYKIIEKRQSVAFWCNPISGHATLYWYQQILGQGPKLLIQFQNNGVVDDSQLPKDRFSAERLKGVDSTLKIQPAKLEDSAVYLCASSLTSGSGNEQFFGPGTRLTVL.

The genes are TRBV30 and TRBJ1-5, with D uncertain. CDR3 length equals 19 residues. V was shortened by 1 base and J by 6 bases, with 28 bases between the two germline ends. Germline V gives CDR1 GTSNPN, CDR2 SVGIG (reference sequence). The CDR3 DNA reads as TGTGCCTGGAGTGAAAACCCGTGGCAGGACTGGAGTCCAGGTCAGCCCCAGCATTTT. It yields the protein CAWSENPWQDWSPGQPQHF. Looking up the rest from reference TRBV30 and TRBJ1-5 gives the full variable domain: SQTIHQWPATLVQPVGSPLSLECTVEGTSNPNLYWYRQAAGRGLQLLFYSVGIGQISSEVPQNLSASRPQDRQFILSSKKLLLSDSGFYLCAWSENPWQDWSPGQPQHFGDGTRLSIL.

The genes are TRBV7-2 and TRBJ2-3; unclear D gene. CDR1 and CDR2 (germline): SGHTA, FQGNSA. V shed 3 bases and J shed 2 bases, with 9 bases lying between them. The CDR3 covers 14 residues. The CDR3: CASSFRSFTDTQYF. Here the CDR3 DNA reads TGTGCCAGCAGCTTCAGATCCTTCACAGATACGCAGTATTTT. The variable domain in full, with the rest retrieved from reference TRBV7-2 and TRBJ2-3, is GAGVSQSPSNKVTEKGKDVELRCDPISGHTALYWYRQSLGQGLEFLIYFQGNSAPDKSGLPSDRFSAERTGGSVSTLTIQRTQQEDSAVYLCASSFRSFTDTQYFGPGTRLTVL.

This clonotype has a single count. CDR3 sequence: CASSPQGLAGGSPYEQYF. The CDR3 nucleotides read TGTGCCAGCTCACCACAAGGACTAGCGGGAGGTTCCCCCTACGAGCAGTACTTC. The V and J genes are TRBV18 and TRBJ2-7, with TRBD2 matching 14 bases. The ends lost 1 base at V and 2 bases at J; junction bases unmatched: 7. Germline V gives CDR1 KGHSH, CDR2 LQKENI. This CDR3 has 18 amino acids.

V usage is TRBV6-2 or TRBV6-3 and J usage is TRBJ2-1, with 10 bases lining up with TRBD2. Germline V lookup: CDR1 MNHEY, CDR2 SVGEGT. Trimming cost V 5 bases and J 13 bases; bases outside gene matches: 8. This CDR3 spans 13 amino acids. CDR3 sequence reads: CASSPILAGGQFF. CDR3 nucleotide sequence: TGTGCCAGCAGTCCTATTTTAGCGGGGGGACAGTTCTTC.

This clonotype has a handful of counts. Compared with germline, one end of the junction differs, possibly owing to a read error. V gene TRBV11-2 combines with J gene TRBJ2-4; 7 nucleotides agree with TRBD1. This CDR3 is built from 12 residues. Germline values: CDR1 SGHAT, CDR2 FQNNGV. CDR3 DNA: TGTGCCAGCAGCACCCGGGACAGAGGCTCGTCGTTC. Residues: CASSTRDRGSSF. Full variable domain (missing parts from reference TRBV11-2 and TRBJ2-4): EAGVAQSPRYKIIEKRQSVAFWCNPISGHATLYWYQQILGQGPKLLIQFQNNGVVDDSQLPKDRFSAERLKGVDSTLKIQPAKLEDSAVYLCASSTRDRGSSFGAGTRLSVL.

CDR3 protein: CASSARLTSGSYNEQFF. CDR3 in DNA: TGTGCCAGCAGTGCCCGATTGACTAGCGGCTCCTACAATGAGCAGTTCTTC. This chain links TRBV2 with TRBJ2-1, with 9 bases that match TRBD2. The ends lost 4 bases at V and 0 bases at J; junction bases unmatched: 7. Germline loops: CDR1 SNHLY, CDR2 FYNNEI. This CDR3 contains 17 residues.

This clonotype appeared a few times. The CDR3 spells CASSPPGQGDFGYGYTF. CDR3 sequence (DNA): TGTGCCAGCTCACCACCGGGACAGGGCGATTTTGGCTATGGCTACACCTTC. This chain joins TRBV18 and TRBJ1-2; 9 positions match TRBD1. Looked up from germline, CDR1 is KGHSH and CDR2 is LQKENI. The ends lost 0 bases at V and 4 bases at J; junction bases unmatched: 9. The CDR3 consists of 17 residues.

This chain uses TRBV12-3 or TRBV12-4 with TRBJ2-7, with 8 bases identical to TRBD2. The CDR3 loop spans 14 amino acids. With V trimmed by 5 bases and J by 5 bases, 8 bases remained unmatched. The CDR3 nucleotides read TGTGCCAGCAGTCTCCTCCCGGGGGGGGACGAGCAGTACTTC. The encoded protein is CASSLLPGGDEQYF.

This clonotype came up many times. The V and J genes are TRBV7-2 and TRBJ2-3, with D unclear. The CDR3 is 13 residues long. CDR1 and CDR2 (germline): SGHTA, FQGNSA. Trimming cost V 7 bases and J 4 bases, with 12 bases left between them. The CDR3 sequence is CASTRVGADTQYF. CDR3 DNA: TGTGCCAGCACCCGCGTGGGCGCAGATACGCAGTATTTT.

In this sample, this clonotype turned up many times. This rearrangement joins TRBV28 to TRBJ2-1; D unresolved. The CDR3 spans 12 residues. Trimming left V 6 bases short and J 4 bases short, with 7 bases between. The germline gives CDR1 MDHEN, CDR2 SYDVKM. The CDR3 loop reads CASSPTYNEQFF. For the CDR3, the DNA is TGTGCCAGCAGCCCCACTTACAATGAGCAGTTCTTC.

This clonotype was seen ten or more times. This chain joins TRBV7-2 and TRBJ1-5, with D perhaps TRBD1 (5 bases). Germline lookup yields CDR1 SGHTA and CDR2 FQGNSA. There are 15 residues in the CDR3. V lost 1 base, J lost 7 bases, and 14 bases lay in between. The CDR3 sequence is CASSLVGQGQQPQHF. The CDR3 nucleotides are TGTGCCAGCAGCTTAGTGGGGCAGGGCCAGCAGCCCCAGCATTTT.